This TCR beta chain was sequenced during a study of monozygotic twins with inflammatory bowel disease. The CDR3 spans 15 residues. The germline gives CDR1 LNHNV, CDR2 YYDKDF (reference sequence). One entry per CDR3 protein, without DNA, is what TCRdb gives after re-calling the 5' RACE reads. This listing includes just under 45,000 distinct CDR3 sequences. The clonotype was recovered from a human donor with ulcerative colitis or Crohn's disease, or a healthy co-twin of an affected twin (not recorded which). The chain combines TRBV15 with TRBJ2-7. What was sequenced was blood. The chain's CDR3 is CATSRDITFSYEQYF. The whole variable domain, remainder taken from reference TRBV15 and TRBJ2-7, is DAMVIQNPRYQVTQFGKPVTLSCSQTLNHNVMYWYQQKSSQAPKLLFHYYDKDFNNEADTPDNFQSRRPNTSFCFLDIRSPGLGDTAMYLCATSRDITFSYEQYFGPGTRLTVT.